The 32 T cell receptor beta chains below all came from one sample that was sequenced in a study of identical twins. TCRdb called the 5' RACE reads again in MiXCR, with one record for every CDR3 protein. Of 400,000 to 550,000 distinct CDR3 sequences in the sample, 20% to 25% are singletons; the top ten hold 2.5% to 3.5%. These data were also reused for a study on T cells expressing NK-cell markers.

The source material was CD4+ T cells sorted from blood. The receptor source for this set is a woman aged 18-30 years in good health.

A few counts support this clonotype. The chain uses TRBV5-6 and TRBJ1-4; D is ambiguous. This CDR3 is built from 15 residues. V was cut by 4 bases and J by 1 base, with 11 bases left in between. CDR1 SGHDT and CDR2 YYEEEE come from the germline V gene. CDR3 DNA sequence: TGTGCCAGCAGCGCCTTACAGAGAACTAATGAAAAACTGTTTTTT. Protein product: CASSALQRTNEKLFF.

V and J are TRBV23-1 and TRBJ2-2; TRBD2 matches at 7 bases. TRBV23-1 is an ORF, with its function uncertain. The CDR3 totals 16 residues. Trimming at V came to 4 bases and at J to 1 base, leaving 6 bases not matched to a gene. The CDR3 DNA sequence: TGCGCCAGCAGTCGGGACTTAGCGGGGAACACCGGGGAGCTGTTTTTT. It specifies CASSRDLAGNTGELFF.

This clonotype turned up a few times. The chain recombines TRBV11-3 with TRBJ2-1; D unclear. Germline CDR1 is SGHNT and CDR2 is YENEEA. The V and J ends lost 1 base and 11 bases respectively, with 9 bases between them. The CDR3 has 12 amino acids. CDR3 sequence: CASSLVGKKQFF. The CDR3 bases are TGTGCCAGCAGCTTAGTTGGAAAGAAGCAGTTCTTC.

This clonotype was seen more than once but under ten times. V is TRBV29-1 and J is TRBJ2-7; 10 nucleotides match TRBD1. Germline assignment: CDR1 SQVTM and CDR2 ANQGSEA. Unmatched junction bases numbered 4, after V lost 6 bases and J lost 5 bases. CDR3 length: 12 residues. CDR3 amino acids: CSVTGGGDEQYF. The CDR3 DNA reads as TGCAGCGTGACAGGGGGCGGCGACGAGCAGTACTTC.

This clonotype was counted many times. CDR3 sequence: CSAQTGPNLMGEQFF. The CDR3 DNA reads TGCAGTGCTCAAACGGGGCCCAACCTAATGGGTGAGCAGTTCTTC. V gene TRBV20-1 combines with J gene TRBJ2-1, with D perhaps TRBD1 or TRBD2 (5 bases each). CDR1 is DFQATT and CDR2 is SNEGSKA in the germline V gene (reference sequence). The V end lost 5 bases, the J end lost 9 bases, and 23 bases lay between the germline ends. This CDR3 is 15 amino acids long.

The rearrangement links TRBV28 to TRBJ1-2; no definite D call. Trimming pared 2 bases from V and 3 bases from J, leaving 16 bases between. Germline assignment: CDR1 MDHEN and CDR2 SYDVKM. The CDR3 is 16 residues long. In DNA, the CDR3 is TGTGCCAGCAGTTTAGGGCCGGGGTGGAGGGACTATGGCTACACCTTC. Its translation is CASSLGPGWRDYGYTF.

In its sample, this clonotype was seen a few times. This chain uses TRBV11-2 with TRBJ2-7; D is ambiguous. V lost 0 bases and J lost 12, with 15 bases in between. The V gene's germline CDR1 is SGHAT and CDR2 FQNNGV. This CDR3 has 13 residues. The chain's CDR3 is CASSLDLLTRRYF. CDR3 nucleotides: TGTGCCAGCAGCTTAGATCTCCTGACAAGGCGGTACTTC.

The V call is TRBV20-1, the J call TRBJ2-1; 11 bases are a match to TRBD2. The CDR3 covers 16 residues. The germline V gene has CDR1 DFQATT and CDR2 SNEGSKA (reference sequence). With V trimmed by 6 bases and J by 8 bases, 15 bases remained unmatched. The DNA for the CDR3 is TGCAGTGCCCTTCCTGCAACTAGCGGGAGCGTTGATGAGCAGTTCTTC. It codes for CSALPATSGSVDEQFF.

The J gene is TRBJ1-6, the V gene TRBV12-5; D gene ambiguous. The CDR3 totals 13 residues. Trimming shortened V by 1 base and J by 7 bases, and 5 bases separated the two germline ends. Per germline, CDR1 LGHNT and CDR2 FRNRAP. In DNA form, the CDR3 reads TGTGCTAGTGGTTTGGACGGGAATTCACCCCTCCACTTT. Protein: CASGLDGNSPLHF. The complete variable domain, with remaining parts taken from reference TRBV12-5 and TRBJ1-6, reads DARVTQTPRHKVTEMGQEVTMRCQPILGHNTVFWYRQTMMQGLELLAYFRNRAPLDDSGMPKDRFSAEMPDATLATLKIQPSEPRDSAVYFCASGLDGNSPLHFGNGTRLTVT.

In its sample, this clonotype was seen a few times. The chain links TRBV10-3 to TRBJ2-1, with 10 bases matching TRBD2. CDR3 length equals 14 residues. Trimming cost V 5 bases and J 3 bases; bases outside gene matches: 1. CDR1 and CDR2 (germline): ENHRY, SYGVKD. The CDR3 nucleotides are TGTGCCATCAGTTCTAGCGGGAGCTACAATGAGCAGTTCTTC. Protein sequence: CAISSSGSYNEQFF.

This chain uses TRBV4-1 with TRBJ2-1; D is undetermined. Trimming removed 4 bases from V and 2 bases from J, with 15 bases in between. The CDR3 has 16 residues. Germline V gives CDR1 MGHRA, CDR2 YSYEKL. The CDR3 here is CASSRPLIGAYNEQFF. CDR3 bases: TGCGCCAGCAGCCGCCCCCTAATCGGCGCCTACAATGAGCAGTTCTTC.

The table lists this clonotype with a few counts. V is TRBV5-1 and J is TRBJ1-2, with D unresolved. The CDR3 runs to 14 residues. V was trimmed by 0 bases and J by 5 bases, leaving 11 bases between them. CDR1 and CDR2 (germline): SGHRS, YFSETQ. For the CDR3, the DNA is TGCGCCAGCAGCTTGGACGGTCCCACTTATGGCTACACCTTC. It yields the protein CASSLDGPTYGYTF.

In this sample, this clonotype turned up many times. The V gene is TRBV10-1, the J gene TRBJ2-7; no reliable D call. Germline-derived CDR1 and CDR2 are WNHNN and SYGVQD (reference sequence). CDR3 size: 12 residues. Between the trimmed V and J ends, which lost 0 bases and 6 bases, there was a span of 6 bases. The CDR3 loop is CASSESSGEQYF. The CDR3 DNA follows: TGCGCCAGCAGTGAGTCCTCAGGCGAGCAGTACTTC.

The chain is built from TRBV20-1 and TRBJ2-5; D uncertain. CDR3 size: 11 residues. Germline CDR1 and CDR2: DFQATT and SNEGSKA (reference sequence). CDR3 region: CTATTKETQYF. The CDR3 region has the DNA TGCACCGCAACGACAAAAGAGACCCAGTACTTC.

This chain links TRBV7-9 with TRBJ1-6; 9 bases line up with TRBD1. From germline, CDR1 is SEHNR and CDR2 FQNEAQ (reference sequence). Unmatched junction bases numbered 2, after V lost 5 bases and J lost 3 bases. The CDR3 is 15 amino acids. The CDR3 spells CASSTDRGYNSPLHF. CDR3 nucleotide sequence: TGTGCCAGCAGCACGGACAGGGGCTATAATTCACCCCTCCACTTT.

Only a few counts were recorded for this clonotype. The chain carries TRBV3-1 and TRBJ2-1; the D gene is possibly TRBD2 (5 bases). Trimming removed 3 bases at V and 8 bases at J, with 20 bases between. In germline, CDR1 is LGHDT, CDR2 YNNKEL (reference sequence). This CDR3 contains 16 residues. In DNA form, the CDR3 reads TGTGCCAGCAGCCAGGTCCGAGGGAATTTCCCCCATGAGCAGTTCTTC. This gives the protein CASSQVRGNFPHEQFF.

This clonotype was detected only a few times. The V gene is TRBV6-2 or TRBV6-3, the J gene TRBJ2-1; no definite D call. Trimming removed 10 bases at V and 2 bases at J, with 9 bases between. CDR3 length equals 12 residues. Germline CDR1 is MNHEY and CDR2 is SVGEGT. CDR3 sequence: CATQTAYNEQFF. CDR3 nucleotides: TGTGCCACCCAGACGGCCTACAATGAGCAGTTCTTC.

DNA of the CDR3: TGTGCCAGCAGTTACAGTCAGGCCCACACCTTC. Its protein is CASSYSQAHTF. The chain couples TRBV6-6 to TRBJ1-2, with no clear D. Trimming shortened V by 2 bases and J by 12 bases, and 10 bases separated the two germline ends. Germline CDR1 reads MNHNY; CDR2 reads SVGAGI (reference sequence). This CDR3 spans 11 amino acids.

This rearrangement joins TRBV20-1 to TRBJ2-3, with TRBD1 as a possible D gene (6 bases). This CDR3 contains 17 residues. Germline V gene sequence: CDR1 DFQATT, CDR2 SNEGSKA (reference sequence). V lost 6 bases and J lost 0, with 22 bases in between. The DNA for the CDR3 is TGCAGTGCCACCCGTCCCCGTGGGGGCGTGAGCACAGATACGCAGTATTTT. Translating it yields CSATRPRGGVSTDTQYF.

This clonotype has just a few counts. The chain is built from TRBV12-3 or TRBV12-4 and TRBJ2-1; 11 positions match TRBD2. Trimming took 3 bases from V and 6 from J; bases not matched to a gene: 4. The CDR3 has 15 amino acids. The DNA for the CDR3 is TGTGCCAGCAGTTTTCAGACTAGCGGGGTCAATGAGCAGTTCTTC. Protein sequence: CASSFQTSGVNEQFF.

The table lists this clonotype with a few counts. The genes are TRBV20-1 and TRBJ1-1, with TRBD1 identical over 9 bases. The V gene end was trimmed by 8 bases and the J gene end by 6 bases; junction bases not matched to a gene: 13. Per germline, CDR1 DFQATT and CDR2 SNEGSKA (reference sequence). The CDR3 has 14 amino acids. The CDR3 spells CSHKKTGGMSEAFF. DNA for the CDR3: TGCAGTCACAAAAAGACAGGGGGAATGTCTGAAGCTTTCTTT.

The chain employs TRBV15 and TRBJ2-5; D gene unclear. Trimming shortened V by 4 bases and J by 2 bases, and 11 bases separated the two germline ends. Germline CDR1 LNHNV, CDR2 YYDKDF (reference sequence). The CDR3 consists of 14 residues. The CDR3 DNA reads TGTGCCACCAGCACCCCCCGGGCTCAAGAGACCCAGTACTTC. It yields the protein CATSTPRAQETQYF.

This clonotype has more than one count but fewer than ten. The CDR3 DNA reads as TGTGCCAGCAGGCCCAAGCGGGGGGGGCAAGAGACCCAGTACTTC. Its protein product is CASRPKRGGQETQYF. The rearrangement uses TRBV12-3 or TRBV12-4 and TRBJ2-5, with 10 nucleotides matching TRBD2. CDR3 length: 15 amino acids. The V gene end was trimmed by 6 bases and the J gene end by 2 bases; junction bases not matched to a gene: 6.

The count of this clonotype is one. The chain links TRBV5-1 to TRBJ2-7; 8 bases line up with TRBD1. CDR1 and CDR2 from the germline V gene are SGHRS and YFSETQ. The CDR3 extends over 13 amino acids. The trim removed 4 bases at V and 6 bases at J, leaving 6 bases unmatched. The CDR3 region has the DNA TGCGCCAGCAGCAGGACAGGGCTAGGCGAGCAGTACTTC. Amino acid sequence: CASSRTGLGEQYF. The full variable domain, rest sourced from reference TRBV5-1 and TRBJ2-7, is KAGVTQTPRYLIKTRGQQVTLSCSPISGHRSVSWYQQTPGQGLQFLFEYFSETQRNKGNFPGRFSGRQFSNSRSEMNVSTLELGDSALYLCASSRTGLGEQYFGPGTRLTVT.

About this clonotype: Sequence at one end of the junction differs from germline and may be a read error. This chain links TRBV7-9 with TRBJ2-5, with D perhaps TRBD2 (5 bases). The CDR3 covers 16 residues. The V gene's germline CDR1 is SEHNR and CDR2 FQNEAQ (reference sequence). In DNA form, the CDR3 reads TGTGCCTGCAGCTTAGAGGCTAGCTTCGTGGGAGAGACCCAGTACTTC. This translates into CACSLEASFVGETQYF.

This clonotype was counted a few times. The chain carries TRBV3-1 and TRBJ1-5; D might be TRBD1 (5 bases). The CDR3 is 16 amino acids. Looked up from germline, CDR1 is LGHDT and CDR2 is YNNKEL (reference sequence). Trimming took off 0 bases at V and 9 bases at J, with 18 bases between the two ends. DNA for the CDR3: TGTGCCAGCAGCCAAGATCCATGGGAGGGGAGGGTGCCCCAGCATTTT. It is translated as CASSQDPWEGRVPQHF.

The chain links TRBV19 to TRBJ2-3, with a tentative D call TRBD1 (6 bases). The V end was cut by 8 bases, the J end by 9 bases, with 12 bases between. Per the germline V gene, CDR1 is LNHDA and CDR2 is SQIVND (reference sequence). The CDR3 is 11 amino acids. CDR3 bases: TGTGCCAGTCAACAGGGATTGACGCAGTATTTT. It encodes CASQQGLTQYF.

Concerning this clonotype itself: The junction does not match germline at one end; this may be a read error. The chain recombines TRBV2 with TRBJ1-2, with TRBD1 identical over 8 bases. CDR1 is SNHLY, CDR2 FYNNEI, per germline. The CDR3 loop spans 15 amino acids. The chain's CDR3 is CASSELGGTGPPPAF. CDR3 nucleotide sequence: TGTGCCAGCAGTGAACTGGGGGGGACAGGTCCTCCCCCAGCTTTC.

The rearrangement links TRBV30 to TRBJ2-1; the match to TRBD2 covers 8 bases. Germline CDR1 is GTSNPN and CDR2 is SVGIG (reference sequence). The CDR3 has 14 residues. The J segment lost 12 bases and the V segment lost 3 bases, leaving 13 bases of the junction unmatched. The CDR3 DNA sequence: TGTGCCTGGAGAATAGCGGGATCCTCCCCCGGGCAGTTCTTC. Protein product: CAWRIAGSSPGQFF.

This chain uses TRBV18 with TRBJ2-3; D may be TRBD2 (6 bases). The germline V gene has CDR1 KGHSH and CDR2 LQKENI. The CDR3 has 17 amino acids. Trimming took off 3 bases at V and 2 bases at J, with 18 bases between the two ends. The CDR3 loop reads CASSPPEARGNTDTQYF. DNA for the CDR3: TGTGCCAGCTCACCCCCAGAGGCGCGGGGAAACACAGATACGCAGTATTTT.

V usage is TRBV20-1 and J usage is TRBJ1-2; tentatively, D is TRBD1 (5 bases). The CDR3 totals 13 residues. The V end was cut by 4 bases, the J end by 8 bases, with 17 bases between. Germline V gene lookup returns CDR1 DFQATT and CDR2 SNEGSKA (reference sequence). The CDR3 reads CSAMGGAMFGYTF. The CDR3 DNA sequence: TGCAGTGCTATGGGTGGGGCTATGTTCGGCTACACCTTC.

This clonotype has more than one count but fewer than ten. The CDR3 DNA reads TGTGCCAGCAGTTACTCAGGACTGGACGAGCAGTACTTC. This codes for CASSYSGLDEQYF. This chain uses TRBV6-5 with TRBJ2-7, with a possible D match to TRBD2 (5 bases). Trimming left V 0 bases short and J 5 bases short, with 8 bases between. CDR1 and CDR2 (germline): MNHEY, SVGAGI. CDR3 length equals 13 residues.